This T cell receptor (beta chain) is from a study of TIL therapy for anti-PD-1-resistant metastatic lung cancer. Study context: Most patients had lung adenocarcinoma; a few tumors were EGFR-mutant, two ALK-rearranged; half smoked currently or formerly.

Documented time point: pre-treatment sample, taken before nivolumab and TIL therapy. Sequencing used immunoSEQ v3. Libraries were sequenced to roughly 2 million read pairs (survey) or roughly 5-6 million (deep). Sequencing used immunoSEQ multiplex PCR; TCRdb keeps in-frame clones, though not all of them. The sample lists about 44,000 clones; around 80% were seen once. V was pared by 5 bases and J by 7 bases, with 12 bases between. This CDR3 has 13 residues. The germline V gene has CDR1 SGHTA and CDR2 FQGNSA. The sequence was collected from a man in his 70s with non-small cell lung cancer. This chain connects TRBV7-2 to TRBJ2-4, with a tentative D call TRBD2 (5 bases). The sequenced sample was blood, obtained at baseline. Here the CDR3 DNA reads TGTGCCAGCAGCACCTCACCGGGGAACATTCAGTACTTC. As protein: CASSTSPGNIQYF.